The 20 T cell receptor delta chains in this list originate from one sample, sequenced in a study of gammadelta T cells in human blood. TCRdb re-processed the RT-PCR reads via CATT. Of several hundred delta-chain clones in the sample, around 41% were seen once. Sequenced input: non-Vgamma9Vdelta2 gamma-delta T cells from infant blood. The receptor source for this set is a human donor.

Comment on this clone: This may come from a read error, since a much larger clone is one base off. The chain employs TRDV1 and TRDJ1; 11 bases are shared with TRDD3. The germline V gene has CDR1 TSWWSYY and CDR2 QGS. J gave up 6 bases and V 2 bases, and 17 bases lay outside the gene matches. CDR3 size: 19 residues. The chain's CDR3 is CALGEISLYWGIASYKLIF. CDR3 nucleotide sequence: TGTGCTCTTGGGGAAATTTCCCTGTACTGGGGGATAGCTAGCTATAAACTCATCTTT.

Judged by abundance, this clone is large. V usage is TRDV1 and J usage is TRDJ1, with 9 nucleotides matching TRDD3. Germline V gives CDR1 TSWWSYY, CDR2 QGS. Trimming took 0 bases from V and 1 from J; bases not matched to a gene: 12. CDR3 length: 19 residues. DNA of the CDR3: TGTGCTCTTGGGGAACTAGGGAATCCCCACTGGGGGACCACCGATAAACTCATCTTT. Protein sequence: CALGELGNPHWGTTDKLIF.

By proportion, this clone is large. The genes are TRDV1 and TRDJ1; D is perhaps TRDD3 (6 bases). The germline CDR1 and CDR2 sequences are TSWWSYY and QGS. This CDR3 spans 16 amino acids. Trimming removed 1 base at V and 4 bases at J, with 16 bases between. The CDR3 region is CALGEQWAGAIDKLIF. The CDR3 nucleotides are TGTGCTCTTGGGGAACAGTGGGCTGGGGCCATCGATAAACTCATCTTT.

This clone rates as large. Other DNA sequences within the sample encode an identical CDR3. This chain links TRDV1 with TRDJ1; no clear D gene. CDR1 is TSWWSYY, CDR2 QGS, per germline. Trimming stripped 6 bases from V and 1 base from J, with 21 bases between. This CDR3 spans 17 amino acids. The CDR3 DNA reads TGTGCTCTTGGCTCGAACGTCCCTATCCGGTCCACCGATAAACTCATCTTT. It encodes CALGSNVPIRSTDKLIF.

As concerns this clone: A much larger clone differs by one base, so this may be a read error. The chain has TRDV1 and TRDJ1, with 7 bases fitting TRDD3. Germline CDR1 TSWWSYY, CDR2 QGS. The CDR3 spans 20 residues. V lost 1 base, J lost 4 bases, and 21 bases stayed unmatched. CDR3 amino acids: CALGEPLRRGGLGRGDKLIF. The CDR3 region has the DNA TGTGCTCTTGGGGAACCCCTCAGACGCGGGGGATTAGGACGGGGCGATAAACTCATCTTT.

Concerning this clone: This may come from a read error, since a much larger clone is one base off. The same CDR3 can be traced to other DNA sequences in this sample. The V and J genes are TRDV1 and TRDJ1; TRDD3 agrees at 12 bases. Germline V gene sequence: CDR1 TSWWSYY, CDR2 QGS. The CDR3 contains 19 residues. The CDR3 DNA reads TGTGCTCTTGGGGAAGCCTCCCCTCGCCTCTGGGGGATACGGGATAAACTCATATTT. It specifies CALGEASPRLWGIRDKLIF.

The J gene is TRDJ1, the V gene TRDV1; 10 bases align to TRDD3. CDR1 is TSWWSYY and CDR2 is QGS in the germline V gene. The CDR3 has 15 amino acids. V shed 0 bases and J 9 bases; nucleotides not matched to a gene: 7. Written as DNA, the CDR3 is TGTGCTCTTGGGGAACTTCCCTGGGGGATAAATGAACTCATCTTT. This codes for CALGELPWGINELIF.

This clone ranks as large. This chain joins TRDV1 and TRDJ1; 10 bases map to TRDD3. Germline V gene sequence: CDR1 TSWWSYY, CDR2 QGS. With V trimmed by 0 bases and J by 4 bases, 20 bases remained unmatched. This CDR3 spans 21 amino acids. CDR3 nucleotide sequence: TGTGCTCTTGGGGAACTAGTCTTATTACTGGGGGGATACGCGAGTGGCGATAAACTCATCTTT. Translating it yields CALGELVLLLGGYASGDKLIF.

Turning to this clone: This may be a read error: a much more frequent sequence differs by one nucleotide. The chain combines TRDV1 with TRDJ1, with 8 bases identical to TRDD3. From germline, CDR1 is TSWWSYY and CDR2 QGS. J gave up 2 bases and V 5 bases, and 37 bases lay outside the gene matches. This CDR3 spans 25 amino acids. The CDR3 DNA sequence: TGTGCTCTTGGGTTCGAACGTAGGTCCTACGGACCTCTGGGGGAGACCCTCCGTTGGACCGATAAACTCATCTTT. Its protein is CALGFERRSYGPLGETLRWTDKLIF.

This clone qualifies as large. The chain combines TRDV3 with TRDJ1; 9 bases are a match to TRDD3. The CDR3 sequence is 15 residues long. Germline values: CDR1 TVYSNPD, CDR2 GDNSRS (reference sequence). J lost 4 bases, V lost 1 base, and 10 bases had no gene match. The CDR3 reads CAFNLKGDTDDKLIF. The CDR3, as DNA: TGTGCCTTTAACCTAAAAGGGGATACGGACGATAAACTCATCTTT.

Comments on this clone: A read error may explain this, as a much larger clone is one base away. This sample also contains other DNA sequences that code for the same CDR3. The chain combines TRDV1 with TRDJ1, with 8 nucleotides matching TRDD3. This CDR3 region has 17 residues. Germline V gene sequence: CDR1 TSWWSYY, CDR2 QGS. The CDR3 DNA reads TGTGCGCTTGGGGAACTGGAGGGATACGGAGACACCGATAAACTCATCTTT. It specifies CALGELEGYGDTDKLIF.

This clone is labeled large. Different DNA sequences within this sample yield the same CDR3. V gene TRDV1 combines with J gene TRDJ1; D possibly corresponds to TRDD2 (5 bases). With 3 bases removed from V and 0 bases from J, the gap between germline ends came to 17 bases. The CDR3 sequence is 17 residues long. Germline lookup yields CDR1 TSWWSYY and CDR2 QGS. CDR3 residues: CALGEFFPNYNTDKLIF. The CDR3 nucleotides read TGTGCTCTTGGGGAGTTCTTCCCTAATTACAACACCGATAAACTCATCTTT.

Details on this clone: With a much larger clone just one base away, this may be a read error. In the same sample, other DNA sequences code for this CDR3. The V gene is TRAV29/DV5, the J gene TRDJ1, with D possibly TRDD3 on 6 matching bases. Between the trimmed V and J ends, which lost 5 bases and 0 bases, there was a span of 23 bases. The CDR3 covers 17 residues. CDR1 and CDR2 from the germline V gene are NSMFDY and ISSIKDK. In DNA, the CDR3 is TGTGCAGCGAGGGAGCCCTGGGGCCCACAGTACACCGATAAACTCATCTTT. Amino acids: CAAREPWGPQYTDKLIF.

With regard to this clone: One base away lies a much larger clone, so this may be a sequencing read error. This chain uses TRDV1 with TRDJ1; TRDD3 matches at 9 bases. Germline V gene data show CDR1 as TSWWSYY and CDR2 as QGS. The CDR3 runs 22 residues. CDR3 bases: TGTGCTCTTGGGGAACATACCTTCCTTCGTTGGGGGATAGGGCCGTACACCAATAAACTCATCTTT. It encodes CALGEHTFLRWGIGPYTNKLIF.

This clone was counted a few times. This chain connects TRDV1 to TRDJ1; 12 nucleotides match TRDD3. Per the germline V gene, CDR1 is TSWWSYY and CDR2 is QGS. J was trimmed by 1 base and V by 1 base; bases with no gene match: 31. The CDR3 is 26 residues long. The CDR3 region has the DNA TGTGCTCTTGGGGAACGGTCCGTCCTTCCTACTCTACCCACTGGGGGATACCGGGCGGTCACCGATAAACTCATCTTT. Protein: CALGERSVLPTLPTGGYRAVTDKLIF.

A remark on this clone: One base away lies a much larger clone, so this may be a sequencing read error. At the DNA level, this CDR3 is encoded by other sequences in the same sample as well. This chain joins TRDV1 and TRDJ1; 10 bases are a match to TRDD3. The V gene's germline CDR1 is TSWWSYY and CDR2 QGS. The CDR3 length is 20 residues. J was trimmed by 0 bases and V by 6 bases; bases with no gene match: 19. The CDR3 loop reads CALGPRRDTGGFPYTDKLIF. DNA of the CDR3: TGTGCTCTTGGTCCCCGACGGGATACTGGGGGATTCCCGTACACCGATAAACTCATCTTT.

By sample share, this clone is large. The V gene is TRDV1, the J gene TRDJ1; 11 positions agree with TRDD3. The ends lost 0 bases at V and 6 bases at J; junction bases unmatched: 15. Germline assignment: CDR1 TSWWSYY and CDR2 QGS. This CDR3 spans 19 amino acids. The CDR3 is CALGELSLYWGIASYKLIF. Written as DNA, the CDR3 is TGTGCTCTTGGGGAACTTTCCCTGTACTGGGGGATAGCTAGCTATAAACTCATCTTT.

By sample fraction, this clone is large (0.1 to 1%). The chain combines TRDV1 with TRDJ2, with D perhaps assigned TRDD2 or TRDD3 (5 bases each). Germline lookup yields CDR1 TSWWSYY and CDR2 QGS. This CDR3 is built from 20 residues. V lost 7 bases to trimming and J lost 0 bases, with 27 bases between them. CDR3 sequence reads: CALDGRPLRGVLALTAQLFF. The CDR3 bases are TGTGCTCTTGACGGCCGTCCACTAAGGGGGGTCCTAGCTTTGACAGCACAACTCTTCTTT.

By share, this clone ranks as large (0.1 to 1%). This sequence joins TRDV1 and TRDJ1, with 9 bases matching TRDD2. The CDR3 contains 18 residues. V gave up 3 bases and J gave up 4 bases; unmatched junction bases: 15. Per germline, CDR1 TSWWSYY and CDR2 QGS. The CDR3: CALGDRPSYSVLGDKLIF. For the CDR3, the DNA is TGTGCTCTTGGGGACCGACCTTCCTACTCGGTACTGGGCGATAAACTCATCTTT.

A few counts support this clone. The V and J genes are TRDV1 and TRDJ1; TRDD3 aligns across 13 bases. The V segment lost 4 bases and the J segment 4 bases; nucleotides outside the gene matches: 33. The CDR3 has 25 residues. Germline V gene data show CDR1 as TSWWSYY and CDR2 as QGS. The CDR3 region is CALGGPSHPLHTRLGDTVTGDKLIF. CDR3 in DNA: TGTGCTCTTGGGGGGCCTTCCCACCCCTTACACACCCGACTGGGGGATACGGTGACGGGCGATAAACTCATCTTT.